Below, 25 T cell receptor beta chains from the same sample are listed, as sequenced in a study of cytomegalovirus exposure and HLA in healthy donors. The table came from immunoSEQ multiplex PCR; TCRdb's copy has only in-frame clones and leaves some out. The sample consists of over 85,000 clones, roughly 95% of them appearing once. Material for sequencing was PBMCs. Receptors originate from a woman aged 18-29 years in good health and CMV-seronegative.

J is TRBJ2-7 and V is TRBV6-1; D gene ambiguous. Deletions cut 1 base from V and 3 bases from J, with 7 bases between. Germline loops: CDR1 MNHNS, CDR2 SASEGT. The length of the CDR3 is 13 residues. The CDR3 loop reads CASSEGSDYEQYF. CDR3 sequence (DNA): TGTGCCAGCAGTGAAGGGAGCGACTACGAGCAGTACTTC.

The chain joins TRBV20-1 to TRBJ1-2; D is uncertain. Trimming removed 3 bases at V and 5 bases at J, with 7 bases between. The CDR3 contains 11 residues. Germline V gene data show CDR1 as DFQATT and CDR2 as SNEGSKA (reference sequence). CDR3 nucleotides: TGCAGTGCTAGTACCGGTTATGGCTACACCTTC. This sequence encodes CSASTGYGYTF.

This clone was seen just once. This chain uses TRBV9 with TRBJ2-3, with 9 bases aligning to TRBD2. The CDR3 totals 21 residues. Germline-derived CDR1 and CDR2 are SGDLS and YYNGEE. V gave up 0 bases and J gave up 5 bases; unmatched junction bases: 22. The CDR3 sequence is CASSVGIAKLAGPRGGDTQYF. CDR3 DNA: TGTGCCAGCAGCGTAGGAATTGCGAAACTAGCGGGTCCCAGAGGAGGAGATACGCAGTATTTT.

The table lists this clone with a count of one. The V gene is TRBV2, the J gene TRBJ2-3; possible D gene TRBD2, 5 bases. CDR1 is SNHLY and CDR2 is FYNNEI in the germline V gene. The V gene lost 1 base and the J gene lost 0 bases, with 11 bases spanning the gap. CDR3 length: 16 residues. DNA for the CDR3: TGTGCCAGCAGTGAAGATGCGGGCCTTAGCACAGATACGCAGTATTTT. Its translation is CASSEDAGLSTDTQYF.

The chain joins TRBV29-1 to TRBJ2-5; TRBD1 might be the D (6 bases). In germline, CDR1 is SQVTM, CDR2 ANQGSEA. The CDR3 loop spans 13 amino acids. Trimming took 6 bases from V and 1 from J, leaving 12 bases between them. The CDR3 coding sequence is TGCAGCGTCAAGGGACAAGGCCAAGAGACCCAGTACTTC. Its translation is CSVKGQGQETQYF. Based on the CDR3 plus reference TRBV29-1 and TRBJ2-5, the full variable domain is SAVISQKPSRDICQRGTSLTIQCQVDSQVTMMFWYRQQPGQSLTLIATANQGSEATYESGFVIDKFPISRPNLTFSTLTVSNMSPEDSSIYLCSVKGQGQETQYFGPGTRLLVL.

This sequence joins TRBV27 and TRBJ2-3; 11 bases are a match to TRBD2. J was trimmed by 5 bases and V by 5 bases; bases with no gene match: 3. This CDR3 is built from 14 residues. Germline CDR1 reads MNHEY; CDR2 reads SMNVEV (reference sequence). CDR3 bases: TGTGCCAGCAGTGTAACTAGCGGGAGAGATACGCAGTATTTT. Its protein is CASSVTSGRDTQYF.

This clone was recorded once. V is TRBV11-2 and J is TRBJ1-1; a possible D gene is TRBD1 (5 bases). This CDR3 region has 15 residues. Germline lookup yields CDR1 SGHAT and CDR2 FQNNGV. Trimming left V 2 bases short and J 0 bases short, with 10 bases between. In DNA, the CDR3 is TGTGCCAGCAGCTTATCCTCGACAGTGAACACTGAAGCTTTCTTT. This gives the protein CASSLSSTVNTEAFF.

J is TRBJ1-1 and V is TRBV7-2; D gene ambiguous. Trimming took off 0 bases at V and 6 bases at J, with 11 bases between the two ends. The CDR3 has 14 residues. The germline gives CDR1 SGHTA, CDR2 FQGNSA. The CDR3 reads CASSLAGSVAEAFF. The CDR3, as DNA: TGTGCCAGCAGCTTAGCAGGGAGTGTCGCTGAAGCTTTCTTT.

The chain couples TRBV7-9 to TRBJ1-2; D perhaps matches TRBD1 (5 bases). Per germline, CDR1 SEHNR and CDR2 FQNEAQ (reference sequence). This CDR3 is 14 amino acids long. V gave up 1 base and J gave up 6 bases, with 12 bases separating them. CDR3 protein: CASSLGQGENGYTF. CDR3 in DNA: TGTGCCAGCAGCTTAGGGCAGGGCGAGAATGGCTACACCTTC.

The chain recombines TRBV6-5 with TRBJ2-7, with 8 bases matching TRBD2. Per the germline V gene, CDR1 is MNHEY and CDR2 is SVGAGI. V trimming: 8 bases; J trimming: 1 base; junction bases outside the gene matches: 10. CDR3 length: 15 residues. The CDR3 sequence is CASSTAGGTSYEQYF. CDR3 DNA: TGTGCCAGCTCGACGGCGGGGGGCACTTCCTACGAGCAGTACTTC.

The chain combines TRBV4-1 with TRBJ2-2, with D perhaps TRBD2 (6 bases). V lost 6 bases and J lost 0, with 14 bases in between. The germline CDR1 and CDR2 sequences are MGHRA and YSYEKL. The CDR3 has 16 residues. This CDR3 is CASSRIAGPNTGELFF. The CDR3, as DNA: TGCGCCAGCAGTCGTATCGCGGGACCGAACACCGGGGAGCTGTTTTTT.

The chain is built from TRBV27 and TRBJ2-3, with 9 bases aligning to TRBD1. Trimming removed 5 bases from V and 3 bases from J; junction bases left unmatched: 15. Germline V gene lookup returns CDR1 MNHEY and CDR2 SMNVEV (reference sequence). This CDR3 has 18 amino acids. CDR3 nucleotide sequence: TGTGCCAGCAGTCTTATACCCCCGGGACAGGGTAGGACAGATACGCAGTATTTT. Its protein is CASSLIPPGQGRTDTQYF.

The chain is built from TRBV9 and TRBJ2-3; D is unresolved. Germline loops: CDR1 SGDLS, CDR2 YYNGEE. V lost 4 bases and J 0 bases, leaving 15 bases between the germline ends. This CDR3 has 16 amino acids. This CDR3 reads CASSSNPQVSTDTQYF. The CDR3 coding sequence is TGTGCCAGCAGCTCCAACCCCCAGGTTAGCACAGATACGCAGTATTTT.

This chain joins TRBV7-2 and TRBJ2-1; 10 bases are shared with TRBD1. Germline-derived CDR1 and CDR2 are SGHTA and FQGNSA. CDR3 length: 16 residues. V was clipped by 6 bases and J by 9 bases; unmatched bases: 14. This CDR3 reads CASRPVTGGAGGEQFF. DNA for the CDR3: TGTGCCAGCAGACCTGTGACAGGGGGCGCAGGTGGTGAGCAGTTCTTC.

The chain joins TRBV15 to TRBJ2-3; 9 nucleotides line up with TRBD1. Germline V gene sequence: CDR1 LNHNV, CDR2 YYDKDF (reference sequence). This CDR3 region has 15 residues. The trim removed 5 bases at V and 4 bases at J, leaving 7 bases unmatched. The CDR3 nucleotides are TGTGCCACCAGCTCCGGACAGGGGAAGCCAGATACGCAGTATTTT. Translating gives CATSSGQGKPDTQYF. The variable domain in full, with the rest retrieved from reference TRBV15 and TRBJ2-3, is DAMVIQNPRYQVTQFGKPVTLSCSQTLNHNVMYWYQQKSSQAPKLLFHYYDKDFNNEADTPDNFQSRRPNTSFCFLDIRSPGLGDTAMYLCATSSGQGKPDTQYFGPGTRLTVL.

This chain joins TRBV18 and TRBJ2-7; maybe TRBD2 (5 bases). The CDR3 has 13 residues. CDR1 KGHSH and CDR2 LQKENI come from the germline V gene. With 3 bases removed from V and 3 bases from J, the gap between germline ends came to 9 bases. The CDR3 region is CASSPGASYEQYF. The CDR3 coding sequence is TGTGCCAGCTCACCGGGAGCTAGCTACGAGCAGTACTTC.

The gene calls are TRBV7-9 and TRBJ2-7, with TRBD2 matching over 13 bases. The length of the CDR3 is 15 residues. Per the germline V gene, CDR1 is SEHNR and CDR2 is FQNEAQ (reference sequence). The J segment lost 4 bases and the V segment lost 4 bases, leaving 4 bases of the junction unmatched. The DNA of the CDR3 is TGTGCCAGCAGCTCCCGACTAGCGGGGGGTTACGAGCAGTACTTC. It specifies CASSSRLAGGYEQYF.

CDR3 sequence (DNA): TGTGCCAGCAGTGAAGAGGGTGGCAGGAGAGGGACTGAAGCTTTCTTT. Protein: CASSEEGGRRGTEAFF. V usage is TRBV6-4 and J usage is TRBJ1-1; no clear D gene. Germline V gene data show CDR1 as MRHNA and CDR2 as SNTAGT. The V and J ends lost 3 bases and 5 bases respectively, with 19 bases between them. The CDR3 is made up of 16 amino acids.

The V and J genes are TRBV6-5 and TRBJ1-1, with 10 bases aligning to TRBD1. Germline V gene lookup returns CDR1 MNHEY and CDR2 SVGAGI. The CDR3 sequence is 15 residues long. The V segment lost 0 bases and the J segment 4 bases; nucleotides outside the gene matches: 2. CDR3 region: CASSYSRTGGTEAFF. CDR3 nucleotide sequence: TGTGCCAGCAGTTACTCCCGGACAGGGGGCACTGAAGCTTTCTTT.

V and J are TRBV14 and TRBJ1-6; TRBD1 aligns across 8 bases. There are 20 residues in the CDR3. Germline V gives CDR1 SGHDN, CDR2 FVKESK. V shed 0 bases, J shed 0 bases, and the junction held 10 bases outside the gene matches. The CDR3 loop reads CASSQEPFDRGLSYNSPLHF. As DNA, the CDR3 is TGTGCCAGCAGCCAAGAACCCTTTGACAGGGGTCTCTCCTATAATTCACCCCTCCACTTT.

The chain couples TRBV7-8 to TRBJ2-3, with 7 positions matching TRBD2. In germline, CDR1 is SGHVS, CDR2 FQNEAQ. With V trimmed by 3 bases and J by 2 bases, 5 bases remained unmatched. CDR3 length: 15 amino acids. The CDR3 DNA reads as TGTGCCAGCAGCTTGGGAGGGACTTACACAGATACGCAGTATTTT. Translating gives CASSLGGTYTDTQYF.

The chain uses TRBV19 and TRBJ1-2, with 10 bases that match TRBD1. The junction had 8 bases not matched to a gene; V was cut back by 5 bases and J by 8 bases. Per germline, CDR1 LNHDA and CDR2 SQIVND (reference sequence). The CDR3 consists of 14 residues. This chain's CDR3 is CASSSDRGRRGYTF. CDR3 nucleotide sequence: TGTGCCAGTAGTTCAGACAGGGGGCGCCGAGGCTACACCTTC.

The chain employs TRBV4-1 and TRBJ1-5; no reliable D call. The V and J ends lost 5 bases and 4 bases respectively, with 15 bases between them. CDR3 length: 15 amino acids. Germline assignment: CDR1 MGHRA and CDR2 YSYEKL. The CDR3 protein is CASSEERNINQPQHF. CDR3 in DNA: TGCGCCAGCAGCGAGGAACGGAACATTAATCAGCCCCAGCATTTT.

The rearrangement joins TRBV9 to TRBJ2-5; 9 nucleotides align to TRBD1. V shed 0 bases and J 1 base; nucleotides not matched to a gene: 4. CDR1 is SGDLS and CDR2 is YYNGEE in the germline V gene. CDR3 length: 16 amino acids. The CDR3: CASSVGTGAFQETQYF. The CDR3 region has the DNA TGTGCCAGCAGCGTAGGGACAGGGGCCTTCCAAGAGACCCAGTACTTC.

In its sample, this clone was seen once. The chain has TRBV2 and TRBJ2-7, with 8 bases fitting TRBD1. Germline lookup yields CDR1 SNHLY and CDR2 FYNNEI. This CDR3 region has 12 residues. V shed 8 bases and J 3 bases; nucleotides not matched to a gene: 3. The CDR3 coding sequence is TGTGCCAGCTTGGACAGGGACTACGAGCAGTACTTC. Translated, it gives CASLDRDYEQYF.